This TCR beta chain was sequenced in a study of beta chain features in type 1 diabetes. This clone was found a few times. The sequenced template was cDNA made from the entire isolated RNA. Sequenced by immunoSEQ multiplex PCR; TCRdb stores in-frame clones only, minus some. The table shows about 360,000 clones, with around 12% occurring only once. After removal of 4 bases from V and 4 bases from J, the junction contained 14 bases not matched to a gene. CDR3 length: 18 residues. Germline lookup yields CDR1 ENHRY and CDR2 SYGVKD. The chain combines TRBV10-3 with TRBJ1-1; 11 nucleotides align to TRBD1. The receptor was isolated from a man aged 18 to 30 in good health. Sequencing was carried out using naive CD4+ T cells from blood. The DNA of the CDR3 is TGTGCCATCAGTGGAGGAAGGACAGGGGGCCTGGGAAGCACTGAAGCTTTCTTT. This sequence encodes CAISGGRTGGLGSTEAFF.